This entry concerns a single T cell receptor beta chain. This entry belongs to a study of T cell changes during pregnancy in multiple sclerosis. Data came from immunoSEQ multiplex PCR; TCRdb stores just in-frame clones and leaves some out. The sample includes around 69,000 clones, approximately 90% seen only once; the top ten take approximately 2.1%. The sequence was collected from a female donor in good health, enrolled as a control in a pregnancy study. The starting material was peripheral blood, obtained in the second trimester of pregnancy.

CDR3 amino acids: CASSLSGGASTDTQYF. The CDR3 coding sequence is TGTGCCAGCAGCCTTAGCGGGGGGGCTAGCACAGATACGCAGTATTTT. This chain uses TRBV5-4 with TRBJ2-3; TRBD2 matches at 11 bases. CDR1 and CDR2 (germline): SGHNT, YYREEE (reference sequence). V shed 4 bases, J shed 0 bases, and the junction held 4 bases outside the gene matches. This CDR3 contains 16 residues.